This T cell receptor beta chain is drawn from a study of blood T cell repertoires in COVID-19. About the study: PBMCs, B-cell-depleted T cells, or T cells were the source of the cDNA or gDNA that made up the material.

The CDR3 runs 17 residues. The V gene's germline CDR1 is SGDLS and CDR2 YYNGEE. Trimming took 2 bases from V and 2 from J; bases not matched to a gene: 7. In the original processing: Estimates of nucleated cell counts were drawn from the amplification of reference gene primers. Using immunoSEQ multiplex PCR, the repertoire was profiled, and TCRdb retains in-frame clones only, with some absent. V, J and clone size were drawn from that table, and D and trimming were deduced from the DNA. The table lists about 68,000 clones, 86% of them singletons. Seattle patient enrollment occurred during active infection, with longitudinal follow-up thereafter.

The V gene is TRBV9, the J gene TRBJ2-1, with TRBD2 matching 10 bases. This sequence was found in a man aged 80 or over with COVID-19, enrolled during active disease. Sequencing input: peripheral blood. Written as DNA, the CDR3 is TGTGCCAGCAGCGTCCTAGCGGGGGCCCCCGCCTACAATGAGCAGTTCTTC. This sequence encodes CASSVLAGAPAYNEQFF. Using reference TRBV9 and TRBJ2-1 for the parts outside the CDR3, the full variable domain is DSGVTQTPKHLITATGQRVTLRCSPRSGDLSVYWYQQSLDQGLQFLIQYYNGEERAKGNILERFSAQQFPDLHSELNLSSLELGDSALYFCASSVLAGAPAYNEQFFGPGTRLTVL.